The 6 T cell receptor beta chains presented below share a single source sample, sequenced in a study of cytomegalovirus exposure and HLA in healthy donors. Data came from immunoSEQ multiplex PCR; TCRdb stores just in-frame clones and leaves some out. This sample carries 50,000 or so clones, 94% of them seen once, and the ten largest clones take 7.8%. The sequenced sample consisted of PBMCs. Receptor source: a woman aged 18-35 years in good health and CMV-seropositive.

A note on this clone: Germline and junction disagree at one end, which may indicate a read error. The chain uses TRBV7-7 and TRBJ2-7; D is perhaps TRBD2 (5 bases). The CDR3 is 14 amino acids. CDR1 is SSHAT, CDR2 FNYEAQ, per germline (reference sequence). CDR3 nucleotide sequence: TGTGCTAGCAGCTTAGAACCGGGGTCCCACGAGCAGTACTTC. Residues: CASSLEPGSHEQYF.

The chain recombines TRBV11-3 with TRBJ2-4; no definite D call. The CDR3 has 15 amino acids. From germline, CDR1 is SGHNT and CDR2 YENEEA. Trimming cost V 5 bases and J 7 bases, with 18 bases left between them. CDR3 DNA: TGTGCCAGCAGCCCCCGAACCAGTCACACCAACATTCAGTACTTC. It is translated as CASSPRTSHTNIQYF.

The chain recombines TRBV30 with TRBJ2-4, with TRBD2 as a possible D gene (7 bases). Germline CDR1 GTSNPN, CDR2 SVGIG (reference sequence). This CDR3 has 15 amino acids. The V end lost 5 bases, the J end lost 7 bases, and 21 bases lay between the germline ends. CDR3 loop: CAWGRGNREGNIQYF. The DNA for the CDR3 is TGTGCCTGGGGACGGGGGAACAGGGAGGGGAACATTCAGTACTTC.

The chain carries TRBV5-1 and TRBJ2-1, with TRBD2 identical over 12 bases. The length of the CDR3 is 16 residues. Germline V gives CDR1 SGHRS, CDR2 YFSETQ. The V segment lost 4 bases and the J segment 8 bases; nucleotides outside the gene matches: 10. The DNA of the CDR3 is TGCGCCAGCAGCCCTCAGAGGACTAGCGGGACCGATGAGCAGTTCTTC. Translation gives CASSPQRTSGTDEQFF.

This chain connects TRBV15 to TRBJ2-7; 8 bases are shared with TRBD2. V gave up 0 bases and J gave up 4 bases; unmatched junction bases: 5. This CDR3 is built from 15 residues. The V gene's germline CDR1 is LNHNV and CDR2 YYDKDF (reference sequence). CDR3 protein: CATSRDLAGTYEQYF. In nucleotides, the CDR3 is TGTGCCACCAGCAGAGATCTAGCGGGCACGTACGAGCAGTACTTC.

CDR3 nucleotide sequence: TGTGCCAGCAGCTTAGATCAGGTTGGGACAGGGAACTATGGCTACACCTTC. Protein: CASSLDQVGTGNYGYTF. The chain uses TRBV11-2 and TRBJ1-2, with 9 bases identical to TRBD1. The CDR3 extends over 17 amino acids. V was pared by 0 bases and J by 2 bases, with 7 bases of the junction left unmatched. Germline CDR1 is SGHAT and CDR2 is FQNNGV.